Following are 7 T cell receptor beta chains from one sample sequenced in a study of T cell responses to AZD1222 COVID-19 vaccine. Measured with immunoSEQ multiplex PCR; TCRdb has only the in-frame clones, and not every one. The table has 120,000 or so clones, nearly 90% seen once. The sequencing here drew on peripheral blood, taken on day 0 of AZD1222 vaccination. The receptors come from an adult in good health.

The chain carries TRBV9 and TRBJ1-1; unclear D gene. The germline CDR1 and CDR2 sequences are SGDLS and YYNGEE. V was pared by 0 bases and J by 0 bases, with 9 bases between. CDR3 length: 15 residues. As DNA, the CDR3 is TGTGCCAGCAGCGTAGAGAAAGGGTTGAACACTGAAGCTTTCTTT. Amino acid sequence: CASSVEKGLNTEAFF.

The V and J genes are TRBV10-2 and TRBJ1-5, with D unresolved. The CDR3 spans 13 residues. V was cut by 8 bases and J by 0 bases, with 8 bases left in between. Germline CDR1 reads WSHSY; CDR2 reads SAAADI. CDR3 sequence (DNA): TGCGCCAGCCGGGAGAATAGCAATCAGCCCCAGCATTTT. It specifies CASRENSNQPQHF.

V gene TRBV3-1 (or the pseudogene TRBV3-2) combines with J gene TRBJ2-1; D is perhaps TRBD2 (5 bases). The CDR3 runs 11 residues. In germline, CDR1 is LGHDT, CDR2 YNNKEL (reference sequence). Trimming shortened V by 6 bases and J by 8 bases, and 8 bases separated the two germline ends. In DNA, the CDR3 is TGTGCCAGCAGGACCGGGGATGAGCAGTTCTTC. As protein: CASRTGDEQFF.

The V call is TRBV7-9, the J call TRBJ1-1; a weak D match, TRBD1 (6 bases). Trimming cost V 5 bases and J 3 bases, with 16 bases left between them. The CDR3 contains 15 residues. Germline V gene lookup returns CDR1 SEHNR and CDR2 FQNEAQ (reference sequence). The CDR3 region has the DNA TGTGCCAGCAGCCTAACGGGACATAGGGACACTGAAGCTTTCTTT. This translates into CASSLTGHRDTEAFF.

The chain uses TRBV3-1 (or the pseudogene TRBV3-2) and TRBJ1-4, with D perhaps matching TRBD1 (5 bases). The CDR3 totals 15 residues. The germline V and J ends were trimmed by 4 bases and 6 bases, with 15 bases remaining between them. Germline CDR1 is LGHDT and CDR2 is YNNKEL (reference sequence). Here the CDR3 DNA reads TGTGCCAGCAGCCCCGCCGCGACAGTTTATGAAAAACTGTTTTTT. Amino acids: CASSPAATVYEKLFF.

The rearrangement uses TRBV19 and TRBJ2-7; D possibly corresponds to TRBD2 (7 bases). Germline V gene lookup returns CDR1 LNHDA and CDR2 SQIVND (reference sequence). V gave up 5 bases and J gave up 5 bases, with 13 bases separating them. This CDR3 is built from 13 residues. The CDR3 region has the DNA TGTGCCAGTAGTGGGGGGGCCTTGCACGAGCAGTACTTC. Translated, it gives CASSGGALHEQYF.

The rearrangement uses TRBV18 and TRBJ1-1, with D tentatively TRBD1 (5 bases). Germline V gives CDR1 KGHSH, CDR2 LQKENI. V lost 2 bases and J lost 10, with 20 bases in between. The CDR3 length is 15 residues. In DNA form, the CDR3 reads TGTGCCAGCTCACCAAGGGGTCCGTCGGAGGGAGGAGCTTTCTTT. Translated, it gives CASSPRGPSEGGAFF.